The 5 T cell receptor beta chains listed next were all sequenced from one sample in a study of CD8 T cells in Susac syndrome. RNA was extracted with the RNeasy kit, and a quantity of about 0.5 to 1 ug was reverse transcribed using random hexamers. TCRdb reprocessed the immunoSEQ multiplex PCR reads with MiXCR, giving one entry per CDR3 protein. The sample holds hundreds of thousands of distinct CDR3 sequences, 85% seen once. The specimen was CD8+ T cells from PBMCs. These receptors all stem from a human donor with multiple sclerosis.

The V and J genes are TRBV6-5 and TRBJ2-3, with 12 bases fitting TRBD2. CDR1 and CDR2 from the germline V gene are MNHEY and SVGAGI. V shed 6 bases and J 13 bases; nucleotides not matched to a gene: 14. CDR3 length: 15 amino acids. The CDR3 here is CASRDGLAGGLREYF. The CDR3, as DNA: TGTGCCAGCAGGGACGGGCTAGCGGGAGGGTTAAGGGAGTATTTT.

The chain employs TRBV4-2 and TRBJ2-7, with D unresolved. CDR1 LGHNA and CDR2 YNFKEQ come from the germline V gene. V lost 1 base and J lost 7, with 5 bases in between. CDR3 length: 11 amino acids. The chain's CDR3 is CASSQGLEQYF. CDR3 nucleotides: TGTGCCAGCAGCCAAGGGTTAGAGCAGTACTTC.

This chain links TRBV27 with TRBJ1-1; D gene unclear. V was trimmed by 0 bases and J by 5 bases, leaving 10 bases between them. The CDR3 consists of 14 residues. Germline V gene data show CDR1 as MNHEY and CDR2 as SMNVEV (reference sequence). The DNA for the CDR3 is TGTGCCAGCAGTTTATCGTCCGGATTGACTGAAGCTTTCTTT. Translated: CASSLSSGLTEAFF.

The sample holds a few counts of this clonotype. V is TRBV7-9 and J is TRBJ2-5; 7 bases map to TRBD1. Per germline, CDR1 SEHNR and CDR2 FQNEAQ (reference sequence). The junction had 12 bases not matched to a gene; V was cut back by 4 bases and J by 4 bases. The CDR3 length is 16 residues. In DNA, the CDR3 is TGTGCCAGCAGCTCGTCCGGGACAGAGTGGGGAGAGACCCAGTACTTC. Translating gives CASSSSGTEWGETQYF.

V is TRBV13 and J is TRBJ2-7; weak D call: TRBD2 (5 bases). The CDR3 runs to 14 residues. CDR1 is PRHDT and CDR2 is FYEKMQ in the germline V gene (reference sequence). Trimming took 5 bases from V and 4 from J, leaving 15 bases between them. This CDR3 is CASSPNPGDYEQYF. CDR3 nucleotides: TGTGCCAGCAGCCCAAACCCCGGGGATTACGAGCAGTACTTC.